A selection of T cell receptor beta chains follows, all from one sample in a study of T cell repertoires in cytomegalovirus infection. For these TCRs, the target antigens are not known. TCRdb re-called the reads with MiXCR, one entry per CDR3 protein. Of some 920,000 distinct CDR3 sequences listed, approximately 31% are singletons. The specimen comprised cultured CD8+ T cells from PBMCs, sampled from culture after CMV antigen stimulation. These receptor sequences come from a human donor in good health (CMV status not recorded). Some clones in this sample may be carry-over from other donors' samples. CDR3s include the opening cysteine and the closing phenylalanine or tryptophan. The D gene is left open where the match is weak.

j_call: TRBJ1-3; v_call: TRBV7-9; d_call: -; cdr3_aa: CASSPPSGRNTIYF
j_call: TRBJ1-6; v_call: TRBV5-4; d_call: -; cdr3_aa: CASSPWGEKGSPLHF
j_call: TRBJ2-5; v_call: TRBV20-1; d_call: TRBD2; cdr3_aa: CSARGTKGLAGLRETQYF
j_call: TRBJ2-3; v_call: TRBV27; d_call: TRBD1; cdr3_aa: CASSFSRTGGSTDTQYF
j_call: TRBJ2-5; v_call: TRBV3-1; d_call: TRBD2; cdr3_aa: CASSQESLAGDFQETQYF
j_call: TRBJ2-7; v_call: TRBV10-3; d_call: -; cdr3_aa: CAIRLVEKRQYF
j_call: TRBJ1-2; v_call: TRBV13; d_call: TRBD1; cdr3_aa: CASSGQGAFDTF
j_call: TRBJ2-1; v_call: TRBV7-8; d_call: -; cdr3_aa: CASLWAGSSYNEQFF
j_call: TRBJ2-1; v_call: TRBV20-1; d_call: -; cdr3_aa: CSARPYRDPIQSSYNEQFF
j_call: TRBJ1-5; v_call: TRBV29-1; d_call: TRBD1; cdr3_aa: CSVEAPEQDRGYQPQHF
j_call: TRBJ1-1; v_call: TRBV7-9; d_call: TRBD1; cdr3_aa: CASSRQGSNTEAFF
j_call: TRBJ2-3; v_call: TRBV20-1; d_call: -; cdr3_aa: CSARDRQGSSTDTQYF
j_call: TRBJ2-2; v_call: TRBV6-5; d_call: -; cdr3_aa: CASSYSNRKELFF
j_call: TRBJ1-1; v_call: TRBV6-1; d_call: TRBD1; cdr3_aa: CASSEPQRQGTARRTEAFF
j_call: TRBJ2-3; v_call: TRBV29-1; d_call: -; cdr3_aa: CSVERFAGAYTDTQYF
j_call: TRBJ2-4; v_call: TRBV5-5; d_call: -; cdr3_aa: CASSWQEPPENIQYF
j_call: TRBJ2-7; v_call: TRBV5-6; d_call: -; cdr3_aa: CASRLQGSPYEQYF
j_call: TRBJ1-2; v_call: TRBV6-8; d_call: TRBD1; cdr3_aa: CASIAPGQDYGYTF
j_call: TRBJ2-1; v_call: TRBV6-6; d_call: -; cdr3_aa: CASSYSRLGGHEQFF
j_call: TRBJ1-2; v_call: TRBV27; d_call: -; cdr3_aa: CASSPSGHNYGYTF
j_call: TRBJ2-7; v_call: TRBV7-8; d_call: -; cdr3_aa: CASSLAGRNEQYF
j_call: TRBJ1-3; v_call: TRBV9; d_call: TRBD1; cdr3_aa: CASSGRSDRVRHTIYF
j_call: TRBJ1-4; v_call: TRBV29-1; d_call: -; cdr3_aa: CSVPGMTNEKLFF
j_call: TRBJ1-1; v_call: TRBV12-5; d_call: -; cdr3_aa: CASGLGFAEAFF
j_call: TRBJ1-2; v_call: TRBV7-9; d_call: -; cdr3_aa: CASSSQGRDGYTF
j_call: TRBJ2-2; v_call: TRBV10-3; d_call: -; cdr3_aa: CAIRGGTGELFF
j_call: TRBJ2-2; v_call: TRBV29-1; d_call: -; cdr3_aa: CSAQLDTGELFF
j_call: TRBJ2-2; v_call: TRBV5-4; d_call: TRBD1; cdr3_aa: CASSLGPGQGASNTGELFF
j_call: TRBJ1-2; v_call: TRBV12-3/TRBV12-4; d_call: -; cdr3_aa: CASSSGVALDGYTF
j_call: TRBJ1-2; v_call: TRBV25-1; d_call: -; cdr3_aa: CASSDLPGTYGYTF
j_call: TRBJ2-3; v_call: TRBV20-1; d_call: -; cdr3_aa: CSARGGAIDTQYF
j_call: TRBJ2-2; v_call: TRBV13; d_call: -; cdr3_aa: CASSPLSGRTNTGELFF
j_call: TRBJ2-3; v_call: TRBV5-1; d_call: -; cdr3_aa: CASSIQGFADTQYF
j_call: TRBJ2-1; v_call: TRBV29-1; d_call: -; cdr3_aa: CSVDPPTAPRNEQFF
j_call: TRBJ1-2; v_call: TRBV6-5; d_call: -; cdr3_aa: CASSHHSGGFRYGYTF
j_call: TRBJ2-7; v_call: TRBV25-1; d_call: -; cdr3_aa: CASSALWGQGENEQYF
j_call: TRBJ1-2; v_call: TRBV27; d_call: -; cdr3_aa: CASSSGPRTAISYTF
j_call: TRBJ1-1; v_call: TRBV27; d_call: -; cdr3_aa: CASSWGGPNTEAFF
j_call: TRBJ2-4; v_call: TRBV4-3; d_call: -; cdr3_aa: CASSQGLAVMGNIQYF
j_call: TRBJ1-3; v_call: TRBV27; d_call: -; cdr3_aa: CASSFRAGDSGNTIYF
j_call: TRBJ2-3; v_call: TRBV7-3; d_call: TRBD2; cdr3_aa: CASSVVKRGVTDTQYF
j_call: TRBJ1-5; v_call: TRBV15; d_call: TRBD1; cdr3_aa: CATTNQGAAQPQHF
j_call: TRBJ2-1; v_call: TRBV27; d_call: -; cdr3_aa: CASSLSGRPYNEQFF
j_call: TRBJ2-2; v_call: TRBV5-1; d_call: -; cdr3_aa: CASSFERGGRVYTGELFF
j_call: TRBJ1-2; v_call: TRBV14; d_call: -; cdr3_aa: CASSQSPGFFYGYTF
j_call: TRBJ1-4; v_call: TRBV6-2/TRBV6-3; d_call: -; cdr3_aa: CATLGTKEEKLFF
j_call: TRBJ2-1; v_call: TRBV10-3; d_call: -; cdr3_aa: CAIREDSYNEQFF
j_call: TRBJ2-1; v_call: TRBV4-1; d_call: -; cdr3_aa: CASSQDWGLGAYNEQFF
j_call: TRBJ2-5; v_call: TRBV4-1; d_call: -; cdr3_aa: CASSPGSYLRGETQYF
j_call: TRBJ2-1; v_call: TRBV6-2/TRBV6-3; d_call: -; cdr3_aa: CASSYSPSQQFF
j_call: TRBJ1-2; v_call: TRBV7-8; d_call: -; cdr3_aa: CASSLHQAGNYGYTF
j_call: TRBJ2-3; v_call: TRBV27; d_call: -; cdr3_aa: CASSPGRTDTQYF
j_call: TRBJ2-2; v_call: TRBV7-2; d_call: TRBD1; cdr3_aa: CASSHGTGEGTGELFF
j_call: TRBJ2-1; v_call: TRBV6-6; d_call: -; cdr3_aa: CASRHSDRNNEQFF
j_call: TRBJ1-5; v_call: TRBV27; d_call: -; cdr3_aa: CASSLLTGGNNQPQHF